This T cell receptor beta chain originates from a study of blood T cell repertoires in COVID-19. This table comes from immunoSEQ multiplex PCR, and its TCRdb copy is limited to in-frame clones, with some not included. This sample yields 490,000 or so clones, of which about 85% are seen a single time; approximately 8% belongs to the top ten. V was shortened by 3 bases and J by 2 bases, with 12 bases between the two germline ends. The CDR3 is 14 residues long. Germline values: CDR1 DFQATT, CDR2 SNEGSKA (reference sequence). Participants had their cohort set by participant-reported clinical history. Recovered participants had two consecutive negative NP/OP PCR tests, healthcare professional clearance, or symptom resolution.

The sequenced sample consisted of PBMCs or T cells enriched from blood (not recorded which). This clonotype was obtained from an older woman who had recovered from COVID-19. The V and J genes are TRBV20-1 and TRBJ2-3; no clear D gene. Here the CDR3 DNA reads TGCAGTGCTAGTGGGCTTTATGACACAGATACGCAGTATTTT. Its translation: CSASGLYDTDTQYF.